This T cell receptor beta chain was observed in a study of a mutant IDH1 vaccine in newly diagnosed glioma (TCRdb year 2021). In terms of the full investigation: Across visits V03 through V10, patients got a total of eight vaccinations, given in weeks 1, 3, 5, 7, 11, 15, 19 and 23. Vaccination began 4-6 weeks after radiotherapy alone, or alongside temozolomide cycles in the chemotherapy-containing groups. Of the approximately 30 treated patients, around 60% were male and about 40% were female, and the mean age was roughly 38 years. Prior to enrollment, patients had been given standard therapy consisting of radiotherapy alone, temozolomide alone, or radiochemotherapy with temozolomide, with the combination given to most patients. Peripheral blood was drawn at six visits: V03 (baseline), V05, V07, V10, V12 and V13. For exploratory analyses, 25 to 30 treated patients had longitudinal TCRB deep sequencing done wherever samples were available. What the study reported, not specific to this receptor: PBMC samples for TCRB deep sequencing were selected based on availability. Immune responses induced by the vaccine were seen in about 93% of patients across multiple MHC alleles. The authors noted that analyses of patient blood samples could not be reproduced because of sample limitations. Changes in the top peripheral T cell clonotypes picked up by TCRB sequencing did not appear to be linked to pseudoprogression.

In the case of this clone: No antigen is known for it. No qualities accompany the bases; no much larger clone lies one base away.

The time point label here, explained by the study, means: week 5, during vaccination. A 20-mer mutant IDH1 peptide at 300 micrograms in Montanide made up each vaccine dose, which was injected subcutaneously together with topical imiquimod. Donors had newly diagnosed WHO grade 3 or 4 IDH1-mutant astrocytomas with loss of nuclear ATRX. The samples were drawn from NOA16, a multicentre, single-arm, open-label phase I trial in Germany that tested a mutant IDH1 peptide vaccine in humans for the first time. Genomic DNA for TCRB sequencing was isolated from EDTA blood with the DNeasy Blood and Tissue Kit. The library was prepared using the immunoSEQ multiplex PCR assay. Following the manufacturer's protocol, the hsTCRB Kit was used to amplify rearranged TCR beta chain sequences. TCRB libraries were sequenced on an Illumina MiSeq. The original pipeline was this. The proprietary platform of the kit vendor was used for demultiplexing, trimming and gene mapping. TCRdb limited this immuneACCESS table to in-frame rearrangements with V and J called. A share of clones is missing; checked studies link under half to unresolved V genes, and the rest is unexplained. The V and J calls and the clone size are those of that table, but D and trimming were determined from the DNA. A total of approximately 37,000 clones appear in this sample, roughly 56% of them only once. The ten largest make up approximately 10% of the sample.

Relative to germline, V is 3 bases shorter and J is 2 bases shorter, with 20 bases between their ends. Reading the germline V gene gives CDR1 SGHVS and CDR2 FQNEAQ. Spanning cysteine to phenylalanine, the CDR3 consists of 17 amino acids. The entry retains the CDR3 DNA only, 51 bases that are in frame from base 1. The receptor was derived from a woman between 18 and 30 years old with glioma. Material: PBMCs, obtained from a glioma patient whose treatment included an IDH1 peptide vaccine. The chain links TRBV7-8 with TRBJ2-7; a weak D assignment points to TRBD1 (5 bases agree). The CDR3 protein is CASSFVISRTRAYEQYF. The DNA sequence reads TGTGCCAGCAGCTTCGTTATTTCTAGGACAAGGGCCTACGAGCAGTACTTC.